What follows are 8 T cell receptor beta chains derived from one specimen sequenced in a study of cytomegalovirus exposure and HLA in healthy donors. Use of 60 Vbeta and 13 Jbeta primers characterized the PCR. Data came from immunoSEQ multiplex PCR; TCRdb stores just in-frame clones and leaves some out. This repertoire shows about 69,000 clones, around 76% found once; its top ten account for about 3.3%. The sequencing sample was made of PBMCs. Receptors were obtained from a man between 18 and 29 years old in good health and CMV-seronegative.

This chain uses TRBV5-3 with TRBJ2-5, with 8 positions matching TRBD1. TRBV5-3 is placed among ORFs of uncertain function. The CDR3 consists of 16 residues. Losses at the gene ends were 0 bases for V and 2 bases for J; bases not matched to a gene: 6. The CDR3 here is CARSLGDRKGQETQYF. CDR3 bases: TGTGCCAGAAGCTTGGGGGACAGGAAGGGGCAAGAGACCCAGTACTTC.

The gene calls are TRBV5-1 and TRBJ2-5, with TRBD2 as a possible D gene (6 bases). The CDR3 extends over 14 amino acids. V lost 4 bases, J lost 5 bases, and 15 bases lay in between. Germline V gene sequence: CDR1 SGHRS, CDR2 YFSETQ. DNA for the CDR3: TGCGCCAGCAGCGTTAGCGGATACCGGGAGACCCAGTACTTC. Residues: CASSVSGYRETQYF. Full variable domain (rest looked up from reference TRBV5-1 and TRBJ2-5): KAGVTQTPRYLIKTRGQQVTLSCSPISGHRSVSWYQQTPGQGLQFLFEYFSETQRNKGNFPGRFSGRQFSNSRSEMNVSTLELGDSALYLCASSVSGYRETQYFGPGTRLLVL.

V usage is TRBV5-1 and J usage is TRBJ1-2; 9 positions agree with TRBD1. The CDR3 is made up of 12 amino acids. The J segment lost 7 bases and the V segment lost 4 bases, leaving 2 bases of the junction unmatched. Germline-derived CDR1 and CDR2 are SGHRS and YFSETQ. CDR3 sequence (DNA): TGCGCCAGCAGCGGACAGGGGTCTGGCTACACCTTC. Amino acid sequence: CASSGQGSGYTF. The whole variable domain, filled in from reference TRBV5-1 and TRBJ1-2, reads KAGVTQTPRYLIKTRGQQVTLSCSPISGHRSVSWYQQTPGQGLQFLFEYFSETQRNKGNFPGRFSGRQFSNSRSEMNVSTLELGDSALYLCASSGQGSGYTFGSGTRLTVV.

The CDR3 nucleotides read TGTGCCAGCAGCTCCCCAGGGGGTCGACCCCTCCACTTT. The encoded protein is CASSSPGGRPLHF. V is TRBV7-7 and J is TRBJ1-6; TRBD1 aligns across 7 bases. The V and J ends lost 4 bases and 12 bases, in that order; junction bases with no gene match: 6. CDR3 length: 13 amino acids. Looked up from germline, CDR1 is SSHAT and CDR2 is FNYEAQ (reference sequence).

The genes are TRBV6-4 and TRBJ2-1; 9 bases are a match to TRBD2. In germline, CDR1 is MRHNA, CDR2 SNTAGT. After removal of 1 base from V and 6 bases from J, the junction contained 1 base not matched to a gene. This CDR3 spans 14 amino acids. CDR3 DNA: TGTGCCAGCAGTGACTTAGCGGGGGCCAATGAGCAGTTCTTC. Translation: CASSDLAGANEQFF.

This clone was recorded a few times. The chain combines TRBV5-4 with TRBJ1-5; TRBD1 aligns across 9 bases. Germline V lookup: CDR1 SGHNT, CDR2 YYREEE (reference sequence). Trimming removed 4 bases from V and 1 base from J; junction bases left unmatched: 3. CDR3 length: 15 residues. The CDR3 sequence: CASSLDRGSNQPQHF. Written as DNA, the CDR3 is TGTGCCAGCAGCCTGGACAGGGGAAGCAATCAGCCCCAGCATTTT.

The chain has TRBV21-1 and TRBJ2-2; TRBD2 reflects the table's D call only, with no check against the DNA. TRBV21-1 constitutes a pseudogene. CDR3 length: 19 residues. As DNA, the CDR3 is TGTGCCAGCAGGACCGGGACTACAACGAAAGGCGCGAACACCGGGGAGCTGTTTTTT. Translation gives CASRTGTTTKGANTGELFF.

The chain carries TRBV27 and TRBJ2-3; TRBD1 aligns across 7 bases. J was trimmed by 4 bases and V by 1 base; bases with no gene match: 8. Germline V CDR1 and CDR2: MNHEY, SMNVEV (reference sequence). This CDR3 comprises 16 residues. Here the CDR3 DNA reads TGTGCCAGCAGTTTATTGCAAGGGGGCGACGCAGATACGCAGTATTTT. Its translation: CASSLLQGGDADTQYF.